The clone carrying this T cell receptor beta chain was observed a few times. V lost 5 bases and J lost 2; bases outside the gene matches: 9. The V gene's germline CDR1 is SGHNT and CDR2 YENEEA. The CDR3 totals 17 residues. This entry is derived from a study of cytomegalovirus exposure and HLA in healthy donors. The PCR ran on 60 Vbeta and 13 Jbeta primers. TCRdb's table, derived via immunoSEQ multiplex PCR, lists solely in-frame clones and lacks some. The top ten hold 1.8% of the sample, which has 140,000 to 150,000 clones, less than 9.5% seen once. Source material: PBMCs. The source is a male donor in good health and CMV-seronegative. The chain combines TRBV11-3 with TRBJ2-3, with 11 nucleotides matching TRBD1. The CDR3 protein is CASSLRTGGLLTDTQYF. CDR3 nucleotide sequence: TGTGCCAGCAGCCTCCGGACAGGGGGCCTACTCACAGATACGCAGTATTTT.